Listed below are T cell receptor beta chains from one sample, sequenced in a study of control samples from healthy donors and cancer patients. TCRdb's copy holds only in-frame clones and misses some; the assay was immunoSEQ multiplex PCR. The sample contains about 120,000 clones, approximately 89% of which appear only once. The sample consisted of blood. The receptors derive from a man in his 60s in good health. The CDR3 runs from the conserved cysteine through the conserved F or W. D genes are given only for firm matches. Clone sizes are given selectively: once, few, many, or a class where the clone is expanded.

abundance,j_gene,d_gene,v_gene,CDR3aa,CDR3nt
-,TRBJ2-7,-,TRBV7-3,CASSTGQGREQYF,TGTGCCAGCAGCACAGGGCAAGGCCGCGAGCAGTACTTC
-,TRBJ1-6,-,TRBV12-3/TRBV12-4,CASSSAINSPLHF,TGTGCCAGCAGTTCCGCTATTAATTCACCCCTCCACTTT
-,TRBJ1-1,-,TRBV7-2,CASSSSQAKNTEAFF,TGTGCCAGCAGCTCATCTCAGGCAAAGAACACTGAAGCTTTCTTT
once,TRBJ2-5,TRBD2,TRBV28,CASSFTSGGTVETQYF,TGTGCCAGCAGTTTTACTAGCGGGGGAACGGTGGAGACCCAGTACTTC
-,TRBJ1-3,TRBD1,TRBV18,CASSLGTTGVGNTIYF,TGTGCCAGCTCACTCGGAACGACAGGGGTTGGAAACACCATATATTTT
-,TRBJ2-5,TRBD1,TRBV11-2,CASRRDSYTETQYF,TGTGCCAGCAGACGGGACAGCTATACTGAGACCCAGTACTTC
-,TRBJ1-2,-,TRBV12-3/TRBV12-4,CASSSGVHYGYTF,TGTGCCAGCAGTTCTGGGGTACACTATGGCTACACCTTC
-,TRBJ2-5,TRBD2,TRBV5-1,CASSPTPAGGLQETQYF,TGCGCCAGCAGCCCCACACCAGCGGGGGGCTTACAAGAGACCCAGTACTTC
-,TRBJ1-2,TRBD1,TRBV28,CASSPRTGGFGYTF,TGTGCCAGCAGTCCACGGACAGGGGGTTTTGGCTACACCTTC
-,TRBJ1-5,-,TRBV6-1,CASSAVDSNQPQHF,TGTGCCAGCAGTGCGGTGGACAGCAATCAGCCCCAGCATTTT
once,TRBJ2-3,-,TRBV5-1,CASSWGPRGSTDTQYF,TGCGCCAGCAGCTGGGGTCCGAGGGGTAGCACAGATACGCAGTATTTT
-,TRBJ2-1,-,TRBV3-1/TRBV3-2,CASSQVSFEQFF,TGTGCCAGCAGCCAAGTCTCCTTTGAGCAGTTCTTC
-,TRBJ1-6,-,TRBV19,CASSIETDNSPLHF,TGTGCCAGTAGTATCGAGACAGATAATTCACCCCTCCACTTT
-,TRBJ1-2,-,TRBV24-1,CATSDPGEGGYGYTF,TGTGCCACCAGTGATCCAGGCGAAGGGGGCTATGGCTACACCTTC
-,TRBJ2-5,-,TRBV3-1/TRBV3-2,CASSSRQNQETQYF,TGTGCCAGCAGCTCTCGACAGAACCAAGAGACCCAGTACTTC
-,TRBJ2-3,-,TRBV7-2,CASSFARGRGGDTQYF,TGTGCCAGCAGCTTCGCTCGGGGGCGGGGAGGAGATACGCAGTATTTT
once,TRBJ2-7,-,TRBV18,CASSPTGDYEQYF,TGTGCCAGCTCACCGACGGGGGACTACGAGCAGTACTTC
few,TRBJ2-2,-,TRBV9,CASSVGWEGTGELFF,TGTGCCAGCAGCGTAGGATGGGAAGGCACCGGGGAGCTGTTTTTT
-,TRBJ1-1,-,TRBV25-1,CASRQAGLEAFF,TGTGCCAGCAGACAGGCAGGGCTAGAAGCTTTCTTT
once,TRBJ2-4,-,TRBV7-2,CASSLVGARGANIQYF,TGTGCCAGCAGCTTAGTGGGGGCCAGGGGGGCGAACATTCAGTACTTC
-,TRBJ2-6,-,TRBV5-1,CASYSGANVLTF,TGCGCCAGCTACTCTGGGGCCAACGTCCTGACTTTC
-,TRBJ1-5,TRBD1,TRBV4-1,CASSQERTGSHQPQHF,TGCGCCAGCAGCCAAGAGAGGACAGGGTCGCATCAGCCCCAGCATTTT
-,TRBJ2-3,TRBD2,TRBV4-2,CASSQALAGVTSTDTQYF,TGTGCCAGCAGCCAAGCTCTAGCGGGGGTAACTAGCACAGATACGCAGTATTTT
few,TRBJ2-7,-,TRBV7-2,CASSRNREGEQYF,TGTGCCAGCAGTAGAAACAGGGAAGGCGAGCAGTACTTC
-,TRBJ1-2,-,TRBV18,CASSPAGEVGYTF,TGTGCCAGCTCACCAGCAGGGGAGGTTGGCTACACCTTC
once,TRBJ2-1,-,TRBV10-1,CASSEEGGSYNEQFF,TGCGCCAGCAGTGAAGAAGGGGGTTCCTACAATGAGCAGTTCTTC
-,TRBJ1-2,TRBD1,TRBV18,CASSQSQGEISNYGYTF,TGTGCCAGCTCACAATCGCAGGGGGAGATCTCTAACTATGGCTACACCTTC
-,TRBJ2-7,TRBD2,TRBV5-6,CASSYGLAGLPEYF,TGTGCCAGCAGCTACGGACTAGCGGGCCTCCCGGAGTACTTC